Following are 10 T cell receptor beta chains from one sample sequenced in a study of blood T cells in healthy people across ages. For the second PCR, which ran for about 6 to 12 cycles, a sample-barcoded 5' primer and a J-beta primer mix were used. TCRdb reanalysed the 5' RACE reads using MiXCR and keeps one entry per CDR3 protein. The repertoire holds around 650,000 distinct CDR3 sequences, with roughly 30% as singletons. The sample taken for sequencing was blood. The receptors come from a woman at least 80 years old in good health.

About this clonotype: Likely a read error: the CDR3 ends without its conserved phenylalanine or tryptophan. The V gene is TRBV7-2, the J gene TRBJ1-1, with D uncertain. Trimming removed 6 bases from V and 1 base from J, with 12 bases in between. The germline CDR1 and CDR2 sequences are SGHTA and FQGNSA. The CDR3 is 14 amino acids. The CDR3 region is CASSYVGGNTEAFL. The CDR3 DNA follows: TGTGCCAGCAGTTATGTGGGAGGGAACACTGAAGCTTTCCTT.

The V and J genes are TRBV7-2 and TRBJ1-3; 12 bases are a match to TRBD1. The CDR3 sequence is 17 residues long. CDR1 and CDR2 from the germline V gene are SGHTA and FQGNSA. V lost 4 bases to trimming and J lost 2 bases; unmatched junction nucleotides: 6. The CDR3 loop is CASSYRGQGAAGNTIYF. CDR3 nucleotide sequence: TGTGCCAGCAGCTACCGGGGACAGGGGGCAGCTGGAAACACCATATATTTT.

The gene calls are TRBV24-1 and TRBJ2-7; no firm D call. Trimming took 3 bases from V and 5 from J, leaving 10 bases between them. In germline, CDR1 is KGHDR, CDR2 SFDVKD. The CDR3 sequence is 13 residues long. CDR3 amino acids: CATSDVGIDEQYF. CDR3 DNA: TGTGCCACCAGTGATGTGGGGATCGACGAGCAGTACTTC.

This chain uses TRBV6-5 with TRBJ1-1; the D gene is possibly TRBD1 (5 bases). Germline lookup yields CDR1 MNHEY and CDR2 SVGAGI. This CDR3 has 15 residues. V lost 2 bases and J lost 1, with 11 bases in between. CDR3 sequence: CASSYTGTANTEAFF. Here the CDR3 DNA reads TGTGCCAGCAGTTACACCGGGACGGCGAACACTGAAGCTTTCTTT.

This clonotype was counted at least ten times. This rearrangement joins TRBV7-9 to TRBJ2-7; weak D call: TRBD2 (6 bases). The CDR3 contains 14 residues. Deletions cut 5 bases from V and 7 bases from J, with 18 bases between. CDR1 is SEHNR, CDR2 FQNEAQ, per germline (reference sequence). DNA for the CDR3: TGTGCCAGCAGCGGGTCTGGGGGGACGCGAGAGCAGTACTTC. Its translation is CASSGSGGTREQYF. The full variable domain, with the rest looked up from reference TRBV7-9 and TRBJ2-7, is DTGVSQNPRHKITKRGQNVTFRCDPISEHNRLYWYRQTLGQGPEFLTYFQNEAQLEKSRLLSDRFSAERPKGSFSTLEIQRTEQGDSAMYLCASSGSGGTREQYFGPGTRLTVT.

This clonotype appeared many times. V and J are TRBV11-2 and TRBJ2-2; 11 nucleotides line up with TRBD1. The CDR3 totals 17 residues. The germline gives CDR1 SGHAT, CDR2 FQNNGV. The V gene end was trimmed by 5 bases and the J gene end by 4 bases; junction bases not matched to a gene: 9. This CDR3 is CASSQRRTGGVTGELFF. The CDR3 region has the DNA TGTGCCAGCAGCCAGAGGAGGACAGGGGGCGTCACCGGGGAGCTGTTTTTT.

This clonotype was recorded at least ten times. The rearrangement uses TRBV20-1 and TRBJ2-7; D perhaps matches TRBD1 (5 bases). The germline gives CDR1 DFQATT, CDR2 SNEGSKA (reference sequence). This CDR3 is built from 15 residues. Trimming pared 0 bases from V and 4 bases from J, leaving 16 bases between. The CDR3 region has the DNA TGCAGTGCTAGAGACCCGGCAGGGCAAAGATACGAGCAGTACTTC. Translated, it gives CSARDPAGQRYEQYF.

The chain uses TRBV9 and TRBJ2-7, with no clear D. V was shortened by 0 bases and J by 1 base, with 2 bases between the two germline ends. The CDR3 extends over 12 amino acids. Germline V CDR1 and CDR2: SGDLS, YYNGEE. The CDR3 is CASSVGSYEQYV. The CDR3 DNA is TGTGCCAGCAGCGTAGGGTCCTACGAGCAGTACGTC.

This clonotype came up many times. V is TRBV11-1 and J is TRBJ2-7; TRBD1 matches 8 bases. There are 22 residues in the CDR3. V lost 1 base and J lost 3; bases outside the gene matches: 26. Germline V gene data show CDR1 as SGHAT and CDR2 as FQDESV (reference sequence). This CDR3 is CASSLGRRIGQGGSLDSYEQYF. In nucleotides, the CDR3 is TGTGCCAGCAGCTTAGGAAGGCGAATTGGACAGGGAGGTTCCCTTGATAGCTACGAGCAGTACTTC. Based on the CDR3 plus reference TRBV11-1 and TRBJ2-7, the full variable domain is EAEVAQSPRYKITEKSQAVAFWCDPISGHATLYWYRQILGQGPELLVQFQDESVVDDSQLPKDRFSAERLKGVDSTLKIQPAELGDSAMYLCASSLGRRIGQGGSLDSYEQYFGPGTRLTVT.

This clonotype was picked up many times. The rearrangement uses TRBV20-1 and TRBJ2-1, with 8 bases that match TRBD2. Germline CDR1 DFQATT, CDR2 SNEGSKA (reference sequence). The CDR3 covers 14 residues. The V gene end was trimmed by 3 bases and the J gene end by 4 bases; junction bases not matched to a gene: 5. Written as DNA, the CDR3 is TGCAGTGCTAGCGGGGGGGAAGGATACAATGAGCAGTTCTTC. This encodes CSASGGEGYNEQFF.